Listed here are 21 T cell receptor beta chains from one sample, sequenced in a study of T-cell memory formation after mild COVID-19. TCRdb passed the 5' RACE reads through MiXCR, listing each CDR3 protein once. The sample lists 100,000 or so distinct CDR3 sequences, 11% occurring once. Sequenced material: PBMCs or a T cell subset sorted from them (not recorded which). The receptors stem from a man between 18 and 29 years old who had mild COVID-19 (a few samples of this study predate the infection). Cell type and time point are not known.

The chain uses TRBV5-6 and TRBJ1-5, with a weak D call TRBD1 (5 bases). V lost 1 base to trimming and J lost 7 bases, with 15 bases between them. CDR1 SGHDT and CDR2 YYEEEE come from the germline V gene. The CDR3 is made up of 15 amino acids. The chain's CDR3 is CASSLYGAGRQPQHF. CDR3 DNA: TGTGCCAGCAGCTTGTATGGGGCAGGGCGCCAGCCCCAGCATTTT.

The chain recombines TRBV29-1 with TRBJ2-5; no clear D. This CDR3 has 12 residues. V lost 2 bases, J lost 2 bases, and 6 bases lay in between. The germline V gene has CDR1 SQVTM and CDR2 ANQGSEA. The CDR3 loop reads CSVEKGQETQYF. In nucleotides, the CDR3 is TGCAGCGTTGAAAAAGGGCAAGAGACCCAGTACTTC.

V and J are TRBV2 and TRBJ2-7; no definite D call. The CDR3 has 15 amino acids. V gave up 1 base and J gave up 3 bases, with 13 bases separating them. The germline V gene has CDR1 SNHLY and CDR2 FYNNEI. The CDR3 sequence is CASSEEQGFFYEQYF. CDR3 DNA: TGTGCCAGCAGTGAAGAGCAAGGCTTCTTCTACGAGCAGTACTTC.

This chain links TRBV7-3 with TRBJ2-1; D not resolved. Germline V lookup: CDR1 SGHTA, CDR2 FQGTGA. V lost 3 bases, J lost 7 bases, and 16 bases lay in between. This CDR3 is 15 amino acids long. Written as DNA, the CDR3 is TGTGCCAGCAGCTTTGGGGTAGGCCGAGAGAATGAGCAGTTCTTC. The encoded protein is CASSFGVGRENEQFF.

This clonotype was counted only a few times. The V and J genes are TRBV9 and TRBJ2-2; 8 nucleotides match TRBD2. Germline lookup yields CDR1 SGDLS and CDR2 YYNGEE. Losses at the gene ends were 3 bases for V and 1 base for J; bases not matched to a gene: 2. This CDR3 region has 15 residues. The CDR3 loop is CASSDSGGNTGELFF. The CDR3 coding sequence is TGTGCCAGCAGCGACAGCGGGGGGAACACCGGGGAGCTGTTTTTT.

V is TRBV7-9 and J is TRBJ1-1; D unclear. V was clipped by 0 bases and J by 5 bases, with 16 bases between them. This CDR3 region has 16 residues. CDR1 and CDR2 (germline): SEHNR, FQNEAQ (reference sequence). In DNA, the CDR3 is TGTGCCAGCAGCTTAGCTTCTAGGGTAATGGGGACTGAAGCTTTCTTT. It translates to CASSLASRVMGTEAFF.

V is TRBV5-1 and J is TRBJ2-3, with D perhaps TRBD1 or TRBD2 (5 bases each). The CDR3 covers 15 residues. Germline values: CDR1 SGHRS, CDR2 YFSETQ. V lost 4 bases, J lost 6 bases, and 18 bases lay in between. CDR3: CASSAQAGTRDTQYF. The CDR3 DNA follows: TGCGCCAGCAGCGCGCAAGCCGGGACCAGGGATACGCAGTATTTT.

This clonotype came up many times. This chain links TRBV29-1 with TRBJ2-5; no firm D call. CDR1 and CDR2 from the germline V gene are SQVTM and ANQGSEA. Trimming left V 3 bases short and J 5 bases short, with 10 bases between. CDR3 length: 12 residues. The CDR3 nucleotides are TGCAGCGTTGACTTGGCAGCTGAGACCCAGTACTTC. Translating gives CSVDLAAETQYF. Variable domain in full (rest from reference TRBV29-1 and TRBJ2-5): SAVISQKPSRDICQRGTSLTIQCQVDSQVTMMFWYRQQPGQSLTLIATANQGSEATYESGFVIDKFPISRPNLTFSTLTVSNMSPEDSSIYLCSVDLAAETQYFGPGTRLLVL.

V is TRBV4-3 and J is TRBJ2-3; TRBD2 matches 9 bases. Germline V gene lookup returns CDR1 LGHNA and CDR2 YSLEER. With V trimmed by 0 bases and J by 6 bases, 7 bases remained unmatched. The CDR3 runs to 16 residues. CDR3 nucleotide sequence: TGCGCCAGCAGCCAAGACAGCCTAGCGGGGATGGATACGCAGTATTTT. Protein sequence: CASSQDSLAGMDTQYF.

This sequence joins TRBV13 and TRBJ2-7; a possible D gene is TRBD2 (6 bases). Per germline, CDR1 PRHDT and CDR2 FYEKMQ (reference sequence). V was clipped by 5 bases and J by 2 bases, with 13 bases between them. This CDR3 contains 14 residues. In DNA, the CDR3 is TGTGCCAGCAGCGGACGGGACTGGACCTACGAGCAGTACTTC. Its protein product is CASSGRDWTYEQYF.

The DNA of the CDR3 is TGTGCCAGCAGTGACTCCTCCCGGAGACTAGCCAGGAAGCAGTACGTC. Protein product: CASSDSSRRLARKQYV. The chain uses TRBV6-4 and TRBJ2-7; 7 bases line up with TRBD2. CDR1 and CDR2 (germline): MRHNA, SNTAGT. The CDR3 length is 16 residues. J lost 8 bases, V lost 0 bases, and 13 bases had no gene match.

This clonotype appeared a few times. The chain recombines TRBV9 with TRBJ1-3, with D possibly matching TRBD1 (5 bases). This CDR3 comprises 13 residues. Per germline, CDR1 SGDLS and CDR2 YYNGEE. Trimming stripped 9 bases from V and 0 bases from J, with 10 bases between. CDR3 in DNA: TGTGCCAACCCCGGGGGCTCTGGAAACACCATATATTTT. Its translation: CANPGGSGNTIYF.

This clonotype showed up just a few times. V usage is TRBV4-1 and J usage is TRBJ1-1, with 8 bases fitting TRBD1. This CDR3 spans 17 amino acids. The V gene's germline CDR1 is MGHRA and CDR2 YSYEKL. V lost 1 base, J lost 5 bases, and 12 bases stayed unmatched. CDR3 sequence (DNA): TGCGCCAGCAGCCAAGGCAACCTGACAGGGGCGAAAACTGAAGCTTTCTTT. Encoded protein: CASSQGNLTGAKTEAFF.

This clonotype was counted only a few times. The chain is built from TRBV6-2 or TRBV6-3 and TRBJ2-2, with D perhaps TRBD2 (5 bases). The ends were cut back, 2 bases at V and 4 bases at J, with 11 bases in the middle. This CDR3 has 15 residues. CDR1 MNHEY and CDR2 SVGEGT come from the germline V gene. The CDR3 reads CASSYTTRATGELFF. DNA for the CDR3: TGTGCCAGCAGTTACACGACGAGGGCCACCGGGGAGCTGTTTTTT.

The J gene is TRBJ2-3, the V gene TRBV5-1; no firm D call. Germline CDR1 is SGHRS and CDR2 is YFSETQ. The CDR3 length is 15 residues. V lost 4 bases to trimming and J lost 0 bases, with 12 bases between them. Written as DNA, the CDR3 is TGCGCCAGCAGCCGCCGACGCCCGAGCACAGATACGCAGTATTTT. This translates into CASSRRRPSTDTQYF.

This clonotype was seen a handful of times. The rearrangement uses TRBV21-1 and TRBJ2-7; the table's D gene call, TRBD1, was not cross checked with the DNA. TRBV21-1 is shown as a pseudogene. The CDR3 totals 15 residues. CDR3 sequence: CASSVMTGCCNEQYV. The CDR3 DNA follows: TGTGCCAGCAGCGTCATGACAGGGTGTTGCAACGAGCAGTACGTC.

The chain has TRBV10-3 and TRBJ2-7; 7 bases agree with TRBD2. V lost 5 bases to trimming and J lost 0 bases; unmatched junction nucleotides: 4. The CDR3 extends over 14 amino acids. Germline values: CDR1 ENHRY, CDR2 SYGVKD. CDR3 nucleotide sequence: TGTGCCATCAGTTACTCGGGGGGCTCCTACGAGCAGTACTTC. Translating gives CAISYSGGSYEQYF.

At least ten counts were recorded for this clonotype. This chain connects TRBV12-3 or TRBV12-4 to TRBJ2-1; 10 bases are shared with TRBD2. CDR3 length: 15 residues. Trimming removed 3 bases from V and 8 bases from J; junction bases left unmatched: 7. The CDR3 is CASSLQAGGPHEQFF. CDR3 sequence (DNA): TGTGCCAGCAGTTTGCAAGCGGGGGGGCCCCATGAGCAGTTCTTC.

CDR3 sequence (DNA): TGTGCCAGCAGCTTAGACTTCTGGACCGCCGGAGCGTGGGGGGAGACCCAGTACTTC. This codes for CASSLDFWTAGAWGETQYF. The J gene is TRBJ2-5, the V gene TRBV11-2; either TRBD1 or TRBD2 may fit D (5 bases each). Per the germline V gene, CDR1 is SGHAT and CDR2 is FQNNGV. V was cut by 0 bases and J by 5 bases, with 25 bases left in between. This CDR3 contains 19 residues.

This clonotype was seen repeatedly, ten times or more. The chain combines TRBV28 with TRBJ2-3; D call uncertain. Germline assignment: CDR1 MDHEN and CDR2 SYDVKM. Trimming removed 10 bases at V and 6 bases at J, with 23 bases between. The CDR3 is made up of 15 amino acids. CDR3 amino acids: CATEILEMGADTQYF. The CDR3 bases are TGTGCCACCGAGATTCTGGAGATGGGTGCGGATACGCAGTATTTT.

There are a few counts of this clonotype. The CDR3 sequence is CASSYVGGGGSDTQYF. The CDR3, as DNA: TGTGCCAGCAGTTACGTCGGCGGGGGGGGGTCAGATACGCAGTATTTT. The J gene is TRBJ2-3, the V gene TRBV6-6; 9 bases map to TRBD2. V was pared by 2 bases and J by 4 bases, with 7 bases of the junction left unmatched. The CDR3 loop spans 16 amino acids. The germline V gene encodes CDR1 MNHNY and CDR2 SVGAGI (reference sequence).